This TCR beta chain was documented in a study of blood T cell repertoires in COVID-19. Only in-frame clones appear in the TCRdb table, and some are missing; sequencing was by immunoSEQ multiplex PCR. The data show 450,000 to 600,000 clones, about 85% seen once. The germline V and J ends were trimmed by 0 bases and 5 bases, with 7 bases remaining between them. Germline-derived CDR1 and CDR2 are MGHDK and SYGVNS. The CDR3 extends over 13 amino acids. The chain joins TRBV25-1 to TRBJ1-1, with unresolved D. The source is a woman under 30 who had recovered from COVID-19. Sequenced sample: PBMCs or T cells enriched from blood (not recorded which). This chain's CDR3 is CASSEYGKTEAFF. As DNA, the CDR3 is TGTGCCAGCAGTGAATACGGGAAGACTGAAGCTTTCTTT.